Shown below are 4 T cell receptor beta chains from a single sample sequenced in a study of T cell repertoires in ileal Crohn's disease. Repertoires were generated with immunoSEQ multiplex PCR, while TCRdb's copy carries only in-frame clones and drops some. The table includes more than 6,500 clones, about three quarters detected once. The sample comprised ileal tissue. These receptors all come from an adult with Crohn's disease.

This rearrangement joins TRBV6-5 to TRBJ2-7; TRBD1 aligns across 7 bases. V lost 4 bases and J lost 3; bases outside the gene matches: 6. The germline gives CDR1 MNHEY, CDR2 SVGAGI. The CDR3 covers 14 residues. The CDR3 sequence is CASSWGTVHYEQYF. CDR3 DNA: TGTGCCAGCAGTTGGGGGACAGTTCACTACGAGCAGTACTTC.

This clone appeared a few times. The J gene is TRBJ1-2, the V gene TRBV19; D is possibly TRBD1 (6 bases). Trimming stripped 4 bases from V and 4 bases from J, with 16 bases between. In germline, CDR1 is LNHDA, CDR2 SQIVND (reference sequence). This CDR3 contains 15 residues. CDR3 in DNA: TGTGCCAGTAGTACCTACCTAAGGGACACCTATGGCTACACCTTC. Protein sequence: CASSTYLRDTYGYTF.

This chain uses TRBV7-9 with TRBJ1-1, with D possibly matching TRBD1 (6 bases). The CDR3 loop spans 14 amino acids. Germline V CDR1 and CDR2: SEHNR, FQNEAQ (reference sequence). The V end was cut by 5 bases, the J end by 4 bases, with 14 bases between. CDR3 in amino acids: CASSPRTASTEAFF. Written as DNA, the CDR3 is TGTGCCAGCAGCCCCCGGACAGCGAGCACTGAAGCTTTCTTT.

The chain uses TRBV28 and TRBJ1-1, with D perhaps TRBD1 (6 bases). CDR3 size: 15 residues. Germline CDR1 reads MDHEN; CDR2 reads SYDVKM. Between the trimmed V and J ends, which lost 5 bases and 7 bases, there was a span of 20 bases. For the CDR3, the DNA is TGTGCCAGCAGTCTTCCCAGGGGCTTATCGGGTGAAGCTTTCTTT. Its translation: CASSLPRGLSGEAFF.